The T cell receptor (beta chain) described here comes from a study of T cell responses to AZD1222 COVID-19 vaccine. V was shortened by 5 bases and J by 8 bases, with 20 bases between the two germline ends. This CDR3 region has 15 residues. Germline assignment: CDR1 SGHRS and CDR2 YFSETQ. Produced via immunoSEQ multiplex PCR; TCRdb's table is partial and in-frame only. The sample contains 150,000 to 200,000 clones, approximately 92% of which appear only once. This clone is a singleton in its sample. Its specificity is unknown. General observations from the study: Repertoires were obtained only post-peak T cell response. Spike was spanned by vaccine-associated CD4 TCRs, with dominance at 160-218 and 743-854. Unmutated variant regions are reportedly the target of nearly half of TCRs that are spike-specific. White British donors predominated, females outnumbered males, and clonal diversity was possibly underestimated.

The sample here was peripheral blood, taken on day 0 of AZD1222 vaccination. This chain connects TRBV5-1 to TRBJ2-1, with a possible D match to TRBD1 (5 bases). The source is an adult in good health. In DNA, the CDR3 is TGCGCCAGCAGGAAGGGGAACGTCTTCTTGGATGAGCAGTTCTTC. It codes for CASRKGNVFLDEQFF.